Below are 9 T cell receptor beta chains sequenced from a single sample in a study of shared clonotypes between healthy human individuals. Clones were sequenced by immunoSEQ multiplex PCR, and TCRdb holds only the in-frame ones, with some missing. The sample includes millions of clones, about 92% of them seen just once. Source material: naive CD4+ T cells sorted from blood. Subset denoted: CD45RA+ positively selected. The receptors shown here come from a man younger than 35 in good health.

V gene TRBV6-1 combines with J gene TRBJ1-3; the D gene is possibly TRBD1 (6 bases). CDR1 is MNHNS and CDR2 is SASEGT in the germline V gene. V lost 4 bases and J 3 bases, leaving 19 bases between the germline ends. This CDR3 is 17 amino acids long. CDR3 amino acids: CASSALDSTTFGNTIYF. The CDR3 nucleotides are TGTGCCAGCAGTGCGTTGGACAGTACAACCTTTGGAAACACCATATATTTT.

This sequence joins TRBV29-1 and TRBJ2-3; D may be TRBD1 (5 bases). The CDR3 is made up of 13 amino acids. Germline CDR1 is SQVTM and CDR2 is ANQGSEA. V was pared by 3 bases and J by 1 base, with 8 bases between. CDR3 coding DNA: TGCAGCGTTGATCAGGGCGGCACAGATACGCAGTATTTT. This encodes CSVDQGGTDTQYF.

In its sample, this clone was seen once. The sample contains more than one DNA sequence encoding this CDR3. The chain is built from TRBV6-5 and TRBJ2-7; D is undetermined. V dropped 6 bases and J dropped 1 base, with 10 bases sitting between them. Germline V gene data show CDR1 as MNHEY and CDR2 as SVGAGI. This CDR3 spans 13 amino acids. The CDR3 loop is CASSVQGSYEQYF. CDR3 DNA: TGTGCCAGCAGCGTACAAGGATCCTACGAGCAGTACTTC.

Comments on this clone: Other DNA sequences in the same sample also yield this CDR3. The V and J genes are TRBV5-4 and TRBJ1-5; maybe TRBD1 (6 bases). Per the germline V gene, CDR1 is SGHNT and CDR2 is YYREEE (reference sequence). Trimming took 4 bases from V and 2 from J, leaving 13 bases between them. CDR3 length: 15 amino acids. CDR3 in DNA: TGTGCCAGCAGCCCCGGGGGCGGGGGCAATCAGCCCCAGCATTTT. Translated, it gives CASSPGGGGNQPQHF.

J is TRBJ2-5 and V is TRBV2, with D possibly being TRBD2 (6 bases). CDR3 length: 13 residues. Germline V gene sequence: CDR1 SNHLY, CDR2 FYNNEI. V was trimmed by 7 bases and J by 5 bases, leaving 14 bases between them. The CDR3 DNA reads as TGTGCCAGCATGATCCGGGGGAGGGAGACCCAGTACTTC. Protein: CASMIRGRETQYF. Complete variable domain (other parts from reference TRBV2 and TRBJ2-5): EPEVTQTPSHQVTQMGQEVILRCVPISNHLYFYWYRQILGQKVEFLVSFYNNEISEKSEIFDDQFSVERPDGSNFTLKIRSTKLEDSAMYFCASMIRGRETQYFGPGTRLLVL.

This rearrangement joins TRBV27 to TRBJ1-5, with D possibly being TRBD1 (5 bases). The CDR3 has 15 residues. V lost 4 bases to trimming and J lost 4 bases, with 14 bases between them. Germline CDR1 MNHEY, CDR2 SMNVEV (reference sequence). Here the CDR3 DNA reads TGTGCCAGCAGTTCTGGCGGAGGGGATAATCAGCCCCAGCATTTT. Translating it yields CASSSGGGDNQPQHF.

The chain couples TRBV21-1 to TRBJ1-1. TRBV21-1 is labeled a pseudogene. The CDR3 has 13 amino acids. CDR3 bases: TGTGCCAGTAGACTGAGCATGAACACTGAAGCTTTCTTT. This translates into CASRLSMNTEAFF.

Note on this clone: Other DNA sequences from this sample encode an identical CDR3 as well. This rearrangement joins TRBV7-2 to TRBJ1-6; D gene unclear. The CDR3 consists of 14 residues. Germline values: CDR1 SGHTA, CDR2 FQGNSA. Trimming shortened V by 1 base and J by 5 bases, and 6 bases separated the two germline ends. CDR3 loop: CASSLVRNNSPLHF. The CDR3 DNA reads TGTGCCAGCAGCTTAGTTCGAAATAATTCACCCCTCCACTTT.

The chain joins TRBV6-5 to TRBJ2-7; TRBD2 agrees at 9 bases. The CDR3 length is 15 residues. Germline CDR1 and CDR2: MNHEY and SVGAGI. V shed 5 bases and J 6 bases; nucleotides not matched to a gene: 11. The chain's CDR3 is CASSPFTGLAGEQYF. The CDR3 DNA reads as TGTGCCAGCAGTCCCTTCACGGGACTAGCAGGCGAGCAGTACTTC.